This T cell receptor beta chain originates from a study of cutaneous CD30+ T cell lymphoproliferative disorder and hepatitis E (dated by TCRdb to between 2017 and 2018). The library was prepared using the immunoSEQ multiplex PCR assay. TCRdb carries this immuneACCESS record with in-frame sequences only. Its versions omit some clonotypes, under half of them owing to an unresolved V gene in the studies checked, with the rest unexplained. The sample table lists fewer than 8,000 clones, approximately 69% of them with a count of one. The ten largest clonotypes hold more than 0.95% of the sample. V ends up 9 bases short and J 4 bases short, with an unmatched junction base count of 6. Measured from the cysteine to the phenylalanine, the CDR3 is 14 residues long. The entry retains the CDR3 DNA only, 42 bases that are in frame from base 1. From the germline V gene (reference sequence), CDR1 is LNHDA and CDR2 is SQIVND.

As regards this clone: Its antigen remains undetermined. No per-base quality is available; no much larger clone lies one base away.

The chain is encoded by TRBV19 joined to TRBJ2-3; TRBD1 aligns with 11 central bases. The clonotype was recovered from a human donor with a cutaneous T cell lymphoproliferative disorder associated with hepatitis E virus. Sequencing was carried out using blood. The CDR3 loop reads CASRDRGRADTQYF. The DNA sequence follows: TGTGCCAGCCGGGACAGGGGGAGGGCAGATACGCAGTATTTT.